The entry that follows covers one T cell receptor beta chain sequence. The data are from a study of Ad26.COV2.S vaccination and SARS-CoV-2 variants. V was cut by 1 base and J by 1 base, with 8 bases left in between. Germline CDR1 is SGHTA and CDR2 is FQGNSA. The CDR3 contains 14 residues. The protocol was immunoSEQ multiplex PCR, while the TCRdb copy is restricted to in-frame clones and leaves out a portion. The repertoire holds 440,000 or so clones, with around 89% as singletons. Treatment reported: about 20 received Ad26.COV2.S at low or high dose, single or two shots; roughly 5 received placebo; per-sample allocation not given. Samples came from day 63 after the first vaccine or placebo injection. Donor was an adult aged 18-55 years in Boston.

The sequenced sample was peripheral blood, obtained in a trial of Ad26.COV2.S vaccine versus placebo. The rearrangement links TRBV7-2 to TRBJ2-7; D unresolved. The receptor comes from a person between 18 and 65 years old who received the Ad26.COV2.S COVID-19 vaccine or a placebo. CDR3 region: CASSLGTSSYEQYF. The CDR3 nucleotides are TGTGCCAGCAGCTTAGGAACCTCGTCCTACGAGCAGTACTTC.